This T cell receptor beta chain was sequenced for a study of cytomegalovirus exposure and HLA in healthy donors. Study summary: Most genotyped donors, around 78% of around 370, had Caucasian-associated genetic ancestry.

The PCR was carried out with 60 Vbeta primers and 13 Jbeta primers. Libraries were prepared by immunoSEQ multiplex PCR; TCRdb keeps only in-frame clonotypes and omits some of them. Of over 90,000 clones detected, roughly three quarters appear once; the ten largest clones hold roughly 8.9%. Study-level points and caveats: Highly shared variants forming one cluster were likely a sequencing artifact. It was taken for granted in presence/absence analyses that sequencing depth across donors was roughly uniform. Segments of the TCR beta V type were, in most cases, productive about 90% or about 30% of the time in an earlier analysis.

As for this clone: What it recognizes is unknown.

The trim removed 8 bases at V and 2 bases at J, leaving 3 bases unmatched. The germline V gene encodes CDR1 LNHDA and CDR2 SQIVND (reference sequence). The CDR3 is 14 residues long. Sequenced: PBMCs. The receptor was isolated from a male donor in good health and CMV-seropositive. The V gene is TRBV19, the J gene TRBJ1-5; 10 nucleotides agree with TRBD1. In DNA form, the CDR3 reads TGTGCCAGTGCCGGGACAGGGGGCAATCAGCCCCAGCATTTT. This encodes CASAGTGGNQPQHF.